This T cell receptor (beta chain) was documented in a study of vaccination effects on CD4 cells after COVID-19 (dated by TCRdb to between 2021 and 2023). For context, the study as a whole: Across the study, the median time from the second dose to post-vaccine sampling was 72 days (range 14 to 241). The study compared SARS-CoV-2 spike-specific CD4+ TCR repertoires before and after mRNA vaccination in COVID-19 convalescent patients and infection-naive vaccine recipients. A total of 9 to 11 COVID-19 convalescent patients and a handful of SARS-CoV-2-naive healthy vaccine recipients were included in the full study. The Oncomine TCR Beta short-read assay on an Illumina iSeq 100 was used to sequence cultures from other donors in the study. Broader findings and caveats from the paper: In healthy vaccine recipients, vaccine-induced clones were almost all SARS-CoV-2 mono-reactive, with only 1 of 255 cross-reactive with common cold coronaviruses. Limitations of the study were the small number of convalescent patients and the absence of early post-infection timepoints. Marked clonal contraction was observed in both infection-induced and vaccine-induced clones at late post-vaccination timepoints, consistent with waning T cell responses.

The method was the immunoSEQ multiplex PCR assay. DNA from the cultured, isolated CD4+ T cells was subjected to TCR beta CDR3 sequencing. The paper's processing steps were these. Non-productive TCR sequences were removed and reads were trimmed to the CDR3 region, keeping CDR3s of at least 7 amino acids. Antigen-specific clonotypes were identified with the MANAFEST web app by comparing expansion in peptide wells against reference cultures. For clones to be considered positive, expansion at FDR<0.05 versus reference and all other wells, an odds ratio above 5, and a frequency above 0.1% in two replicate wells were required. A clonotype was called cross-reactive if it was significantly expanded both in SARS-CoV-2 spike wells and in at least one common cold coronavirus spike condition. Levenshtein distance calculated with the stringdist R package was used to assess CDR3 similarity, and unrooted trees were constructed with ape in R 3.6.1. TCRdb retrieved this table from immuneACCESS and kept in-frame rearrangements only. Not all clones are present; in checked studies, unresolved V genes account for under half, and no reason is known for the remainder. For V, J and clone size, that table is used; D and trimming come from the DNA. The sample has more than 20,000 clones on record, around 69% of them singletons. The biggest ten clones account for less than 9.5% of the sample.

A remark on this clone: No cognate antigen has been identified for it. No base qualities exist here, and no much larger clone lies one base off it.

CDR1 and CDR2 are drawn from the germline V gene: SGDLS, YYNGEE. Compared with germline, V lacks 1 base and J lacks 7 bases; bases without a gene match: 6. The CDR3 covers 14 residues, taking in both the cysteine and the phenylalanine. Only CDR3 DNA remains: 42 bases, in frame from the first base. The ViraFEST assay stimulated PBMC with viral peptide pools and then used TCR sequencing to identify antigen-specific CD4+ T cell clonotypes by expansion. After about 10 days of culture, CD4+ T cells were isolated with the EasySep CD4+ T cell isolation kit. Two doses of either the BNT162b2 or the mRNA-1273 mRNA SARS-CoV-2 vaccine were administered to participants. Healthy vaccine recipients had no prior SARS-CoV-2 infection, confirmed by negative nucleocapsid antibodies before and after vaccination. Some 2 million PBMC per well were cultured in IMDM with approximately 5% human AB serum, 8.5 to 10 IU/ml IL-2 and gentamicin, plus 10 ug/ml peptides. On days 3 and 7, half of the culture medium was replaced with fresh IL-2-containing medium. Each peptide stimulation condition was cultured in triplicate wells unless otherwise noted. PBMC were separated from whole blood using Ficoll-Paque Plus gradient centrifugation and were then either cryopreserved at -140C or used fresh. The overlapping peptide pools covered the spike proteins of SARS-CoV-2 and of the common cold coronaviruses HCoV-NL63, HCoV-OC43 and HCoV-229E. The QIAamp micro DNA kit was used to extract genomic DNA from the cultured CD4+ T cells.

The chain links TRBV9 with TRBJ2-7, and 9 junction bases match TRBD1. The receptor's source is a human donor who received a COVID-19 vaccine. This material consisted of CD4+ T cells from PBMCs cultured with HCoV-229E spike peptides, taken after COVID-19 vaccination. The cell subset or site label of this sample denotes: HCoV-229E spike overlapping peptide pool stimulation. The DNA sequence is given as TGTGCCAGCAGCGTATGGACAGGGGAAGGGGAGCAGTACTTC. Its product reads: CASSVWTGEGEQYF.